The clone carrying this TCR beta chain showed up many times. Antigen: not known. The CDR3 contains 15 residues. Germline loops: CDR1 SGHTA, CDR2 FQGNSA. V shed 2 bases, J shed 7 bases, and the junction held 5 bases outside the gene matches. Constant-segment primers served in 5'RACE that generated TCR alpha and TCR beta cDNA libraries bearing sample barcodes and UMIs. Each CDR3 protein gets one entry after TCRdb re-called the 5' RACE reads with MiXCR. The sample has hundreds of thousands of distinct CDR3 sequences, more than 15% seen once. This record comes from a study of T-cell memory formation after mild COVID-19. General study findings and limits: Among contracting clones, CD4+ were mainly CM/EM and CD8+ enriched in EMRA. Contracting clones from day 15 to 85 had balanced CD4/CD8; later expanders favoured CD4+.

The receptor was isolated from an adult woman who had mild COVID-19 (a few samples of this study predate the infection). Cell type and time point are not known. This chain connects TRBV7-2 to TRBJ2-1; TRBD2 matches at 10 bases. The sequencing input was PBMCs or a T cell subset sorted from them (not recorded which). CDR3 amino acids: CASSLRLAGVNEQFF. The DNA of the CDR3 is TGTGCCAGCAGCTTACGGCTAGCGGGAGTTAATGAGCAGTTCTTC.